The next 10 T cell receptor beta chains were all read from a single sample in a study of radiotherapy plus CTLA-4 blockade in lung cancer. Generated by immunoSEQ multiplex PCR, the TCRdb table keeps only in-frame clones and is missing some. Of roughly 75,000 clones in the sample, more than 80% were seen once. The sequenced sample was peripheral blood, obtained from a patient treated with radiotherapy plus ipilimumab. The receptor set was obtained from a human donor with non-small cell lung cancer who had stable disease on radiotherapy plus ipilimumab.

This clone showed up just once. The genes are TRBV6-5 and TRBJ1-6; TRBD1 aligns across 7 bases. The CDR3 loop spans 14 amino acids. Germline V gives CDR1 MNHEY, CDR2 SVGAGI. V dropped 5 bases and J dropped 6; count of bases not matched to a gene: 4. The CDR3 coding sequence is TGTGCCAGCAGTGTGACAGGGCCTAATTCACCCCTCCACTTT. It translates to CASSVTGPNSPLHF.

This sequence joins TRBV27 and TRBJ2-4; TRBD1 agrees at 9 bases. The CDR3 totals 18 residues. Germline V lookup: CDR1 MNHEY, CDR2 SMNVEV (reference sequence). V lost 2 bases to trimming and J lost 1 base; unmatched junction nucleotides: 9. CDR3 nucleotide sequence: TGTGCCAGCAGTTTAACCTTGCCCGGGACAGGGGCCAAAAACATTCAGTACTTC. As protein: CASSLTLPGTGAKNIQYF.

The chain recombines TRBV11-2 with TRBJ2-2; D assignment may be TRBD1 or TRBD2 (6 bases each). The CDR3 is made up of 16 amino acids. Germline lookup yields CDR1 SGHAT and CDR2 FQNNGV. V lost 1 base and J 6 bases, leaving 15 bases between the germline ends. CDR3 in DNA: TGTGCCAGCAGCTTAGTAGGGGGGCTCCCTTCCGGGGAGCTGTTTTTT. Amino acids: CASSLVGGLPSGELFF.

The chain joins TRBV30 to TRBJ1-5, with D unclear. Trimming left V 4 bases short and J 11 bases short, with 12 bases between. CDR1 GTSNPN and CDR2 SVGIG come from the germline V gene (reference sequence). The CDR3 extends over 11 amino acids. The CDR3 bases are TGTGCCTGGACAGAACCTCGGGCCCAGCATTTT. It is translated as CAWTEPRAQHF.

The chain carries TRBV28 and TRBJ1-2; no reliable D call. Trimming removed 3 bases at V and 0 bases at J, with 14 bases between. The germline CDR1 and CDR2 sequences are MDHEN and SYDVKM. This CDR3 is built from 16 residues. CDR3 in amino acids: CASSLVHIRSNYGYTF. The CDR3 coding sequence is TGTGCCAGCAGTTTGGTACACATCAGGTCTAACTATGGCTACACCTTC.

The chain combines TRBV6-5 with TRBJ2-7; the D gene is possibly TRBD1 (5 bases). The germline V and J ends were trimmed by 6 bases and 6 bases, with 21 bases remaining between them. From germline, CDR1 is MNHEY and CDR2 SVGAGI. The CDR3 is 15 amino acids. The CDR3 coding sequence is TGTGCCAGCAGCCCGTTGGAAAGGGGTCGAGGCGAGCAGTACTTC. Protein: CASSPLERGRGEQYF.

The rearrangement uses TRBV9 and TRBJ2-1; D is ambiguous. V was shortened by 4 bases and J by 6 bases, with 20 bases between the two germline ends. Germline V lookup: CDR1 SGDLS, CDR2 YYNGEE. The CDR3 is made up of 16 amino acids. The DNA of the CDR3 is TGTGCCAGCAGCTTATTAGGTACTTTTTATTCCAATGAGCAGTTCTTC. Translated: CASSLLGTFYSNEQFF.

J is TRBJ2-7 and V is TRBV4-2; 9 bases are shared with TRBD2. Trimming took 4 bases from V and 3 from J; bases not matched to a gene: 7. CDR1 LGHNA and CDR2 YNFKEQ come from the germline V gene. The CDR3 is made up of 15 amino acids. CDR3 bases: TGTGCCAGCAGCCTAGAGCGGGGGGCTTACTACGAGCAGTACTTC. Protein product: CASSLERGAYYEQYF.

V is TRBV14 and J is TRBJ2-2, with 11 bases fitting TRBD1. Per the germline V gene, CDR1 is SGHDN and CDR2 is FVKESK. There are 15 residues in the CDR3. Trimming took 4 bases from V and 7 from J; bases not matched to a gene: 5. The CDR3 nucleotides read TGTGCCAGCAGCCCTCGGACAGGGGGCTTCGGGGAGCTGTTTTTT. Protein: CASSPRTGGFGELFF.

This clone was detected only once. This CDR3 reads CASSLQENTEAFF. As DNA, the CDR3 is TGCGCCAGCAGCTTACAGGAGAACACTGAAGCTTTCTTT. This chain connects TRBV10-1 to TRBJ1-1; D possibly corresponds to TRBD1 (5 bases). The germline gives CDR1 WNHNN, CDR2 SYGVQD (reference sequence). The CDR3 is made up of 13 amino acids. The V and J ends lost 6 bases and 1 base respectively, with 9 bases between them.